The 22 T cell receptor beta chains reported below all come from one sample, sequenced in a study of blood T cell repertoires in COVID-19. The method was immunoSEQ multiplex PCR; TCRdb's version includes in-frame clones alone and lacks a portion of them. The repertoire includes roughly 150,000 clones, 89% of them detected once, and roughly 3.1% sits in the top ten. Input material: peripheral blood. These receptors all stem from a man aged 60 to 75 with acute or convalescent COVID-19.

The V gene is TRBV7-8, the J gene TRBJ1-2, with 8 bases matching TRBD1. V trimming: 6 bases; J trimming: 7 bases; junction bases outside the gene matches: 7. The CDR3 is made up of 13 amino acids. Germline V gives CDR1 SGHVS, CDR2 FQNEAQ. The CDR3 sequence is CASRQDRGSGYTF. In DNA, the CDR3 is TGTGCCAGCAGACAAGACAGGGGCAGTGGCTACACCTTC.

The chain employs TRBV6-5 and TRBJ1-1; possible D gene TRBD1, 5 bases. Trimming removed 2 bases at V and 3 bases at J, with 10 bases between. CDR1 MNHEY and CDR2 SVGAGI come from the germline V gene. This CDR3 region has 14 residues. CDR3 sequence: CASSYRGFDTEAFF. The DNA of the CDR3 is TGTGCCAGCAGTTACAGGGGCTTTGACACTGAAGCTTTCTTT.

This chain's CDR3 is CAWSVRVGETQYF. CDR3 sequence (DNA): TGTGCCTGGAGTGTACGGGTGGGAGAGACCCAGTACTTC. The chain uses TRBV30 and TRBJ2-5; D gene unclear. This CDR3 spans 13 amino acids. Trimming shortened V by 0 bases and J by 4 bases, and 9 bases separated the two germline ends. The germline gives CDR1 GTSNPN, CDR2 SVGIG (reference sequence).

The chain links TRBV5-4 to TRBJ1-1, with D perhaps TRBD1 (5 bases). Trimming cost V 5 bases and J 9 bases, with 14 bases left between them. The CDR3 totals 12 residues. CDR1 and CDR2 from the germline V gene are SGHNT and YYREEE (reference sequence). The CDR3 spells CASSLGRAKAFF. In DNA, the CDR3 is TGTGCCAGCAGTTTAGGCAGGGCGAAAGCTTTCTTT.

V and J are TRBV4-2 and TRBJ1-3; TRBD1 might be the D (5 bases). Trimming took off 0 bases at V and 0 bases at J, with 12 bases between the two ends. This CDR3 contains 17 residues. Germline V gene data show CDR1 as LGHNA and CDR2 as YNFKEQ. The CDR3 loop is CASSQDSTGHSGNTIYF. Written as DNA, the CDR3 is TGTGCCAGCAGCCAAGATTCCACAGGCCACTCTGGAAACACCATATATTTT.

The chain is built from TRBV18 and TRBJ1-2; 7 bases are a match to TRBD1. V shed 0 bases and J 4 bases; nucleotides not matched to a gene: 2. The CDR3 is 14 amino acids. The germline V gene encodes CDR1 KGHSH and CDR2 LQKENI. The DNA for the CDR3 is TGTGCCAGCTCACCACCGGGGACAGTCTATGGCTACACCTTC. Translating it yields CASSPPGTVYGYTF.

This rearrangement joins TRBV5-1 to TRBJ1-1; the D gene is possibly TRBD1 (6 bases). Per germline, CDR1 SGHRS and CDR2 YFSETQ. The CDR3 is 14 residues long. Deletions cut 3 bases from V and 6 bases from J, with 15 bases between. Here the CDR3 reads CASSWTQGVAEAFF. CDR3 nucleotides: TGCGCCAGCAGCTGGACACAGGGTGTTGCTGAAGCTTTCTTT. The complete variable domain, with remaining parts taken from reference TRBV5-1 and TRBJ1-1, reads KAGVTQTPRYLIKTRGQQVTLSCSPISGHRSVSWYQQTPGQGLQFLFEYFSETQRNKGNFPGRFSGRQFSNSRSEMNVSTLELGDSALYLCASSWTQGVAEAFFGQGTRLTVV.

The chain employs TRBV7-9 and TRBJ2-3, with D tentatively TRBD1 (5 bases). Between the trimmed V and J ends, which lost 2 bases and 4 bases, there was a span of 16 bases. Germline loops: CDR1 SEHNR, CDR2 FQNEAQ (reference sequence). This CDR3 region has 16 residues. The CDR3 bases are TGTGCCAGCAGCTTAATCCCCCAGGGCTTAGCAGATACGCAGTATTTT. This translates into CASSLIPQGLADTQYF.

CDR3 coding DNA: TGTGCCAGCAGCTTGGGGACTGGGGGGAACACTGAAGCTTTCTTT. It specifies CASSLGTGGNTEAFF. The rearrangement links TRBV7-8 to TRBJ1-1, with TRBD1 as a possible D gene (5 bases). CDR1 is SGHVS, CDR2 FQNEAQ, per germline. The CDR3 is 15 amino acids. V lost 3 bases, J lost 1 base, and 12 bases lay in between.

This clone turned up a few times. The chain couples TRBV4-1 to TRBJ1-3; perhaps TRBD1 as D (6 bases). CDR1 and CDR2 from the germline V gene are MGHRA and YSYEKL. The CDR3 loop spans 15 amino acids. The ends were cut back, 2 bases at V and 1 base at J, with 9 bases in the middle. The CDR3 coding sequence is TGCGCCAGCAGCCAACAGGGGAAGTCTGGAAACACCATATATTTT. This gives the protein CASSQQGKSGNTIYF.

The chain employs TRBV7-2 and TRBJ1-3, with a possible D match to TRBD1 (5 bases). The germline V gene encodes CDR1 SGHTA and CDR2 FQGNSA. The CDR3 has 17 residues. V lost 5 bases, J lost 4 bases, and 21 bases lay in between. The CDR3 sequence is CASSLRPGGISGNTIYF. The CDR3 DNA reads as TGTGCCAGCAGCCTAAGGCCGGGGGGAATATCCGGAAACACCATATATTTT. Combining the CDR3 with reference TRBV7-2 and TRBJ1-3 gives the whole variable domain GAGVSQSPSNKVTEKGKDVELRCDPISGHTALYWYRQSLGQGLEFLIYFQGNSAPDKSGLPSDRFSAERTGGSVSTLTIQRTQQEDSAVYLCASSLRPGGISGNTIYFGEGSWLTVV.

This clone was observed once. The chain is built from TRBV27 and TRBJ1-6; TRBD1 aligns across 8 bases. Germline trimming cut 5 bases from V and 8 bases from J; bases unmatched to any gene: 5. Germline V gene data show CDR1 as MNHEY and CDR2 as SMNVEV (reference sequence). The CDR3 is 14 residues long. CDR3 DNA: TGTGCCAGCAGTCCTCAGGGGGCCGATTCACCCCTCCACTTT. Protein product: CASSPQGADSPLHF.

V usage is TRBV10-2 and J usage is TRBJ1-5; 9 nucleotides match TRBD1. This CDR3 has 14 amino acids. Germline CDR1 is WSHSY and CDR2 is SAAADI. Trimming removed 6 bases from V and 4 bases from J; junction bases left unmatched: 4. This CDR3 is CASRFGQGNQPQHF. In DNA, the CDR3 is TGCGCCAGCAGGTTTGGACAGGGGAATCAGCCCCAGCATTTT.

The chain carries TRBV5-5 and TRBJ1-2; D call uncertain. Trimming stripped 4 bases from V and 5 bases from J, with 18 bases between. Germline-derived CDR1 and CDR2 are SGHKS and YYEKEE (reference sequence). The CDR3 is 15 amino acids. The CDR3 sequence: CASSGRGLSPYGYTF. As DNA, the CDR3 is TGTGCCAGCAGCGGCCGAGGGCTGTCACCATATGGCTACACCTTC.

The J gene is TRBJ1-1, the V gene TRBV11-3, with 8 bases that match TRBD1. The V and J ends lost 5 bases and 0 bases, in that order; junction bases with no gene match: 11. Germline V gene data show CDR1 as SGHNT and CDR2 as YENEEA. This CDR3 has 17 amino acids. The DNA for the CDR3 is TGTGCCAGCAGCATAAACAACAGGGGGGCCATGAACACTGAAGCTTTCTTT. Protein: CASSINNRGAMNTEAFF.

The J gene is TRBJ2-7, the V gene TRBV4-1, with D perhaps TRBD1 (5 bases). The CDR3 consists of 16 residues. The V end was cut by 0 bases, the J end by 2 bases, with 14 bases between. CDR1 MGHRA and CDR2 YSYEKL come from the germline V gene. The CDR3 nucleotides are TGCGCCAGCAGCCAAGATCGTACCGACAGCGCCTACGAGCAGTACTTC. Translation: CASSQDRTDSAYEQYF.

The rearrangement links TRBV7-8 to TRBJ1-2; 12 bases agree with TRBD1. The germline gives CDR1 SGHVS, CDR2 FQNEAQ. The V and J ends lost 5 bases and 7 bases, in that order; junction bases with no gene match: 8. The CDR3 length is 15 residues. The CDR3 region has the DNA TGTGCCAGCAGCCGCGGGACAGGGGGCTCGGGTGGCTACACCTTC. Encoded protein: CASSRGTGGSGGYTF.

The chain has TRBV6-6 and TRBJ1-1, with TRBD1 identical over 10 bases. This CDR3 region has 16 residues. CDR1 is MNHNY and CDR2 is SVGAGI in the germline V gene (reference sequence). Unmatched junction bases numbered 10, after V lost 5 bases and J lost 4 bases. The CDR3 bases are TGTGCCAGCAGTCGACGGGACAGGGGTGGGGGCACTGAAGCTTTCTTT. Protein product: CASSRRDRGGGTEAFF.

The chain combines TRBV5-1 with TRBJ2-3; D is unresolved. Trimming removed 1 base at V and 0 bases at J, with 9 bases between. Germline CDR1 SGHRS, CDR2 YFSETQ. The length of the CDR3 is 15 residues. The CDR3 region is CASSLYISSTDTQYF. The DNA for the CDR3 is TGCGCCAGCAGCTTGTATATTTCTAGCACAGATACGCAGTATTTT.

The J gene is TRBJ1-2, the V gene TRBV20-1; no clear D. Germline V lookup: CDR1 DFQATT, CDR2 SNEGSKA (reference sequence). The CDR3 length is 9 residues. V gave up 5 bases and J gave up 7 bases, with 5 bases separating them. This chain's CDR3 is CSADSGYTF. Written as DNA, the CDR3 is TGCAGTGCTGACTCTGGCTACACCTTC.

Here the CDR3 DNA reads TGCAGCGTTGAATATACAGGGGGCTATGGCTACACCTTC. As protein: CSVEYTGGYGYTF. The chain recombines TRBV29-1 with TRBJ1-2; 8 positions match TRBD1. In germline, CDR1 is SQVTM, CDR2 ANQGSEA. The length of the CDR3 is 13 residues. The V and J ends lost 2 bases and 4 bases, in that order; junction bases with no gene match: 3.

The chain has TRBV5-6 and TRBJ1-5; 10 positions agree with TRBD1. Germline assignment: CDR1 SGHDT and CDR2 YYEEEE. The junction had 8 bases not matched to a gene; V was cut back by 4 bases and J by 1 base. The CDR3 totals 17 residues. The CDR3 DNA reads TGTGCCAGCAGCACCTACCGACAGGGGGCCAGCAATCAGCCCCAGCATTTT. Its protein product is CASSTYRQGASNQPQHF.